This T cell receptor beta chain comes out of a study of T cells after posttransplantation cyclophosphamide. V trimming: 7 bases; J trimming: 8 bases; junction bases outside the gene matches: 9. The V gene's germline CDR1 is SQVTM and CDR2 ANQGSEA. The CDR3 sequence is 13 residues long. Study results and limitations: Later post-transplant blood repertoires were often dominated by donor CD8+ memory clones. TRB clonality was highly associated with recipient CMV seropositivity and reactivation. TRB overlap between skin or GI tissue T cells and blood was limited.

This clone was detected ten times or more. Its matching antigen is unknown. The related graft donor's blood sample was taken on the day of bone marrow donation. TCRdb keeps only in-frame clones here, not all; method: immunoSEQ multiplex PCR. Altogether 45,000 to 55,000 clones were found in the sample, and no singletons occur. This chain uses TRBV29-1 with TRBJ2-1; 9 positions agree with TRBD2. Sequencing used PBMCs. The TCR sequence derives from a man aged 35-49 years in good health, CMV-negative, and a related stem cell transplant donor. The CDR3: CSGVAGVQDEQFF. CDR3 in DNA: TGCAGCGGTGTAGCGGGAGTGCAGGATGAGCAGTTCTTC.